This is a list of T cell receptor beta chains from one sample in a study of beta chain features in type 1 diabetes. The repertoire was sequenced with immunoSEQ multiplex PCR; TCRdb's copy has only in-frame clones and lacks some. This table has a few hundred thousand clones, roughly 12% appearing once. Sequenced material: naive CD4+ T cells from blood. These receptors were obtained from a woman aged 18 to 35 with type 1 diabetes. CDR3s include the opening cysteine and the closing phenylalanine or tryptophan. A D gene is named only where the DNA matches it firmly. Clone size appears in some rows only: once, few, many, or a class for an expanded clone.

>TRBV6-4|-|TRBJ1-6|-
TGTGCCACTAGGGCGGGGGAGAATTCACCCCTCCACTTT
CATRAGENSPLHF
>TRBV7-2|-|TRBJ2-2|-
TGTGCCAGCAGCTCCAGGGGTACCGGGGAGCTGTTTTTT
CASSSRGTGELFF
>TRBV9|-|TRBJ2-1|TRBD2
TGTGCCAGCAGCGTAGAGGGGCTAGCGGGGTACAATGAGCAGTTCTTC
CASSVEGLAGYNEQFF
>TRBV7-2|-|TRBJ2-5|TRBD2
TGTGCCAGCAGCTTACCACGGGAGGGCAGGGTCCTTGATTTGACCCAGTACTTC
CASSLPREGRVLDLTQYF
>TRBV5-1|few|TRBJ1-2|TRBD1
TGCGCCAGCAGCTTGGAGGGACAGGGTGATGGCTACACCTTC
CASSLEGQGDGYTF
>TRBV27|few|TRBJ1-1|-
TGTGCCAGCAGTTTCGACAGAAGGAACACTGAAGCTTTCTTT
CASSFDRRNTEAFF
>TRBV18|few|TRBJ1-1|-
TGTGCCAGCTCACCGGGAGGAAACACTGAAGCTTTCTTT
CASSPGGNTEAFF
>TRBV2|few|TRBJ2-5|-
TGTGCCAGCAGTGAAGAGATAGAAGAGACCCAGTACTTC
CASSEEIEETQYF
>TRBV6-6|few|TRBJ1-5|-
TGTGCCAGCAGCCAGGGGAATCAGCCCCAGCATTTT
CASSQGNQPQHF
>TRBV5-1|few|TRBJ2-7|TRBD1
TGCGCCAGCAGCTTGGGACAGGGTGACGAGCAGTACTTC
CASSLGQGDEQYF
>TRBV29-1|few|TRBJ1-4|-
TGCAGCGCTGGGAACAGGCTCGATGAAAAACTGTTTTTT
CSAGNRLDEKLFF
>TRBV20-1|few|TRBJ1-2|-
TGCAGTGCTCCCCATTATGGCTACACCTTC
CSAPHYGYTF
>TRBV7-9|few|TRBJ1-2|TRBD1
TGTGCCAGCAGCTTATTACACAGGGGCGCAGGCTATGGCTACACCTTC
CASSLLHRGAGYGYTF
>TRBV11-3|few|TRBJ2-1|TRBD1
TGTGCCAGCAGCCCCGGGGACAGGCTCTACAATGAGCAGTTCTTC
CASSPGDRLYNEQFF
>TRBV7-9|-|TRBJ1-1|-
TGTGCCAGCAGCGAGTGGGGCAGGAACACTGAAGCTTTCTTT
CASSEWGRNTEAFF
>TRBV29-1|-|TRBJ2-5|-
TGCAGCGTTGGGTATAGCGGCGCGCGAGAGACCCAGTACTTC
CSVGYSGARETQYF
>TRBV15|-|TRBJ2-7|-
TGTGCCACCAGCAGAGATCTCCGCGAGCAGTACTTC
CATSRDLREQYF
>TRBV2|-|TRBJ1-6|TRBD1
TGTGCCAGTCGGTCGACAGGGGGCCCACCCCTCCACTTT
CASRSTGGPPLHF
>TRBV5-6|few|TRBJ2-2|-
TGTGCCAGCAGCTTCCGACTAGGTTCGAACACCGGGGAGCTGTTTTTT
CASSFRLGSNTGELFF
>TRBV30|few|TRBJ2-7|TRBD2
TGTGCCTGTAAGGGTGTAGCGGGATGGAGCGAGCAGTACTTC
CACKGVAGWSEQYF
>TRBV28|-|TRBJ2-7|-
TGTGCCAGCAGTCTATCATCCTACGAGCAGTACTTC
CASSLSSYEQYF
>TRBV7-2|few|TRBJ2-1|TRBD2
TGTGCCAGCAGCTTAGATGCGGGAGTATCCAATGAGCAGTTCTTC
CASSLDAGVSNEQFF
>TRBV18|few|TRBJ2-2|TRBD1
TGTGCCAGCTCATTGGCACAGGGGGCTTCCGGGGAGCTGTTTTTT
CASSLAQGASGELFF
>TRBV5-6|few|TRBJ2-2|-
TGTGCCAGCAGCACCGACAGAAACACCGGGGAGCTGTTTTTT
CASSTDRNTGELFF
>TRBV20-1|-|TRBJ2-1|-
TGCAGTGCTGCCCGGGGTACTGAGCAGTTCTTC
CSAARGTEQFF
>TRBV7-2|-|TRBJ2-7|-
TGTGCCAGCAGTACAGGGTGGCGCTACGAGCAGTACTTC
CASSTGWRYEQYF
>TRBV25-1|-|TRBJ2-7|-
TGTGCCAGCAGTACTTCTAGGGGCTACTCCTACGAGCAGTACTTC
CASSTSRGYSYEQYF
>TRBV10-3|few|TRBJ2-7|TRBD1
TGTGCCATCACTACGACAGGGGGCTACGAGCAGTACTTC
CAITTTGGYEQYF
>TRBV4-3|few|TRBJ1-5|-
TGCGCCAGCAGCCAAGGTTTAGGAGGTCAGCCCCAGCATTTT
CASSQGLGGQPQHF
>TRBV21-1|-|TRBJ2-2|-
TGTGCCAGCAGCAAAGCGGGGCTAGCGGGGGAAACCGGGGAGCTGTTTTTT
CASSKAGLAGETGELFF
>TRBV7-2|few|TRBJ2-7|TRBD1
TGTGCCAGCAGCGCCGGGACAGGGGCCTACGAGCAGTACTTC
CASSAGTGAYEQYF
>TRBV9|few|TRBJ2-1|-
TGTGCCAGCAGCGTAGGCAGGGGCTCCTACAATGAGCAGTTCTTC
CASSVGRGSYNEQFF
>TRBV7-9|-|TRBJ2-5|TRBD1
TGTGCCAGCAGCTCTTTACGCGCCGGGACAGGGGGCGAGACCCAGTACTTC
CASSSLRAGTGGETQYF
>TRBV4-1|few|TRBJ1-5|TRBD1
TGCGCCAGCAGCTCCAGCCGACAGGGGGGCAATCAGCCCCAGCATTTT
CASSSSRQGGNQPQHF
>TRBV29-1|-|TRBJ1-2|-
TGCAGCGTCGCGCCCATACTGGTTAACTATGGCTACACCTTC
CSVAPILVNYGYTF
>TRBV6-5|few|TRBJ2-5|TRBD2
TGTGCCAGCCGAATGGCGGGAGGAGAGACCCAGTACTTC
CASRMAGGETQYF
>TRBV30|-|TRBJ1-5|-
TGTGCCTGCCAGGGGAAAGTCAGCAATCAGCCCCAGCATTTT
CACQGKVSNQPQHF
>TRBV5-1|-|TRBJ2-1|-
TGCGCCAGCAGGGAAGCGGAGCACAATGAGCAGTTCTTC
CASREAEHNEQFF
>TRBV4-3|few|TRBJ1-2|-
TGCGCCAGCAGCCAAGATTCGCGCTCTAACCCTTATGGCTACACCTTC
CASSQDSRSNPYGYTF
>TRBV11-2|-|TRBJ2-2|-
TGTGCCAGCAGCTGGGCAAACACCGGGGAGCTGTTTTTT
CASSWANTGELFF
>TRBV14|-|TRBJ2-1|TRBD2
TGTGCCAGCAGCCAAGATCGGGCATGGGGCGGGAGTTACAATGAGCAGTTCTTC
CASSQDRAWGGSYNEQFF
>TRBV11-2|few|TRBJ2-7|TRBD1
TGTGCCAGCAGCTGGGACAGAACCTACGAGCAGTACTTC
CASSWDRTYEQYF
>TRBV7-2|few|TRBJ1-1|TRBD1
TGTGCCAGCAGATATGACAGGGGCCGGGACACTGAAGCTTTCTTT
CASRYDRGRDTEAFF
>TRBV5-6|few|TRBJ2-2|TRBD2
TGTGCCAGCAGCCCCCCTAGCGGGGGCTCCACCGGGGAGCTGTTTTTT
CASSPPSGGSTGELFF
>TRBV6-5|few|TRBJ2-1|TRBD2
TGTGCCAGCACCTGGGGCGGGAGCGGGTACAATGAGCAGTTCTTC
CASTWGGSGYNEQFF
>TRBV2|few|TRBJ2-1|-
TGTGCCAGCAGTGAGATGGTTAGCTCCTACAATGAGCAGTTCTTC
CASSEMVSSYNEQFF
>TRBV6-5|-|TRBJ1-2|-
TGTGCCAGCAGTCGCAACAGGGTCAACTATGGCTACACCTTC
CASSRNRVNYGYTF
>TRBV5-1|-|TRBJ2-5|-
TGCGCCAGCAGATTCAACCGGGGACAAGAGACCCAGTACTTC
CASRFNRGQETQYF
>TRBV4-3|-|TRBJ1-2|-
TGCGCCAGCAGCCAAGATCCAGGCGCTGGCTACACCTTC
CASSQDPGAGYTF
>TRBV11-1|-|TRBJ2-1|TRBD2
TGTGCCAGCAGCCTAGGACTAGCTGCTGAGCAGTTCTTC
CASSLGLAAEQFF
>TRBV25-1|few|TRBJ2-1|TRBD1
TGTGCCAGCACTACAGGGGCGAGATACAATGAGCAGTTCTTC
CASTTGARYNEQFF
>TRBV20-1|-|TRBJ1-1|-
TGCAGTGCCCAACAGAACACTGAAGCTTTCTTT
CSAQQNTEAFF
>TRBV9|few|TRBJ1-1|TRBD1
TGTGCCAGCACCCAAATGGGGGGCAGGGGGACTGAAGCTTTCTTT
CASTQMGGRGTEAFF